This record covers a single T cell receptor (beta chain). As yet, its antigen is unknown. This record belongs to a study of PD-1 blockade in classical Hodgkin lymphoma. Regarding the study as a whole: The origin of the repertoire differences remains undefined, with disease activity or prior therapy as possible causes.

Produced via immunoSEQ multiplex PCR; TCRdb's table is partial and in-frame only. The sample carries about 6,500 clones, 70% to 80% recorded once. Germline V gene data show CDR1 as SGHRS and CDR2 as YFSETQ. The CDR3 sequence is 15 residues long. V dropped 0 bases and J dropped 1; count of bases not matched to a gene: 1. Following autologous stem cell transplantation, relapse occurred in every patient, and exposure to brentuximab vedotin varied. The starting material was peripheral blood mononuclear cells (PBMCs), obtained at baseline. This receptor was identified in a human donor with classical Hodgkin lymphoma. The V call is TRBV5-1, the J call TRBJ2-3; 8 bases align to TRBD1. The CDR3 coding sequence is TGCGCCAGCAGCTTGGGGGACAGGCGCACAGATACGCAGTATTTT. Translation: CASSLGDRRTDTQYF.